Each of the 27 T cell receptor beta chains below was sequenced from the same sample in a study of blood T cells in healthy people across ages (dated by TCRdb to the mid-2010s). The library was built by means of 5' RACE. This sample was sequenced with an Illumina HiSeq 2500. The second PCR ran for about 6 to 12 cycles and used a J-beta primer mix along with a sample-barcoded 5' primer. TCRdb reprocessing: public reads trimmed at Q25 with fastp, clones called with MiXCR, in-frame beta chains kept. Under each unique CDR3 protein, matching rows form one entry showing the most common genes and DNA. Present in this sample are around 800,000 distinct CDR3 sequences, less than 70% of which were seen just once. Around 40% of the sample goes to the ten largest clones. The sample taken for sequencing was blood. These receptors were collected from an elderly man in good health.

As regards this clonotype: With a much larger clone just one base away, this may be a read error. V gene TRBV6-6 combines with J gene TRBJ2-7, with 10 positions matching TRBD1. V lost 7 bases, J lost 4 bases, and 4 bases stayed unmatched. The germline CDR1 and CDR2 sequences are MNHNY and SVGAGI (reference sequence). The CDR3 contains 13 residues. CDR3 nucleotide sequence: TGTGCCAGCACTGGACAGGGGGGATACGAGCAGTACTTC. It specifies CASTGQGGYEQYF.

The sample holds a few counts of this clonotype. V gene TRBV27 combines with J gene TRBJ2-4; D is undetermined. The CDR3 runs 14 residues. V was shortened by 0 bases and J by 7 bases, with 10 bases between the two germline ends. The germline V gene has CDR1 MNHEY and CDR2 SMNVEV (reference sequence). This chain's CDR3 is CASSLSADSNIQYF. CDR3 bases: TGTGCCAGCAGTTTATCCGCTGATTCTAACATTCAGTACTTC.

This chain links TRBV20-1 with TRBJ2-7, with 13 bases matching TRBD2. Per germline, CDR1 DFQATT and CDR2 SNEGSKA (reference sequence). This CDR3 spans 17 amino acids. V lost 0 bases to trimming and J lost 3 bases; unmatched junction nucleotides: 8. The CDR3 loop is CSARDLGTSGKLYEQYF. In DNA form, the CDR3 reads TGCAGTGCTAGAGATCTCGGGACTAGCGGGAAACTCTACGAGCAGTACTTC.

The DNA for the CDR3 is TGCGCCAGCAGCCAAGTCGAGGGACAAGAGACCCAGTACTTC. Protein: CASSQVEGQETQYF. The V and J genes are TRBV4-1 and TRBJ2-5; D possibly corresponds to TRBD2 (5 bases). Trimming took off 1 base at V and 2 bases at J, with 8 bases between the two ends. Germline V CDR1 and CDR2: MGHRA, YSYEKL. This CDR3 region has 14 residues.

CDR3 nucleotide sequence: TGTGCCAGCGGCGTGGACAGACTTAGCAATCAGCCCCAGCATTTT. Residues: CASGVDRLSNQPQHF. The chain joins TRBV6-1 to TRBJ1-5, with D possibly being TRBD1 (6 bases). V shed 8 bases and J shed 0 bases, with 14 bases lying between them. The CDR3 runs to 15 residues. In germline, CDR1 is MNHNS, CDR2 SASEGT.

In this sample, this clonotype turned up many times. The V gene is TRBV29-1, the J gene TRBJ2-1; 9 bases agree with TRBD1. Germline assignment: CDR1 SQVTM and CDR2 ANQGSEA. The CDR3 runs 13 residues. With V trimmed by 3 bases and J by 8 bases, 5 bases remained unmatched. In DNA, the CDR3 is TGCAGCGTTGAGGGGACAGGGTTCTATGAGCAGTTCTTC. Translating it yields CSVEGTGFYEQFF.

This clonotype has just a few counts. The V gene is TRBV29-1, the J gene TRBJ2-7, with D perhaps given as TRBD1 or TRBD2 (5 bases each). This CDR3 region has 12 residues. The germline V gene encodes CDR1 SQVTM and CDR2 ANQGSEA. Between the trimmed V and J ends, which lost 7 bases and 0 bases, there was a span of 10 bases. CDR3 sequence reads: CSAAGTSYEQYF. CDR3 bases: TGCAGCGCTGCCGGGACCTCCTACGAGCAGTACTTC.

V gene TRBV7-9 combines with J gene TRBJ1-2; unclear D gene. CDR3 length: 18 residues. The V gene's germline CDR1 is SEHNR and CDR2 FQNEAQ (reference sequence). Between the trimmed V and J ends, which lost 5 bases and 2 bases, there was a span of 24 bases. The CDR3 DNA is TGTGCCAGCAGCCCCCCTGTAAAAGCCAATGAATTCAACTATGGCTACACCTTC. Its translation: CASSPPVKANEFNYGYTF.

The sample holds a few counts of this clonotype. The CDR3 bases are TGTGCCAGCAGCCCAGGGGTAGCGGGAGGTGAGCAGTACTTC. It codes for CASSPGVAGGEQYF. This chain uses TRBV3-1 with TRBJ2-7, with TRBD2 identical over 10 bases. The CDR3 covers 14 residues. Germline CDR1 LGHDT, CDR2 YNNKEL (reference sequence). V dropped 4 bases and J dropped 7; count of bases not matched to a gene: 7.

The CDR3, as DNA: TGTGCCAGCAGCGTAGGGGGTAGCACTCAGCGGCAGTTCTTC. This codes for CASSVGGSTQRQFF. The chain recombines TRBV9 with TRBJ2-1; no reliable D call. The length of the CDR3 is 14 residues. Germline CDR1 SGDLS, CDR2 YYNGEE. The V and J ends lost 0 bases and 12 bases respectively, with 16 bases between them.

The chain joins TRBV18 to TRBJ2-7; 14 bases agree with TRBD2. CDR1 and CDR2 from the germline V gene are KGHSH and LQKENI. V was clipped by 6 bases and J by 5 bases; unmatched bases: 9. There are 16 residues in the CDR3. CDR3 residues: CASSPGLAGESNEQYF. Here the CDR3 DNA reads TGTGCCAGCTCGCCGGGACTAGCGGGAGAATCCAACGAGCAGTACTTC.

The chain carries TRBV5-1 and TRBJ2-3, with D maybe TRBD2 (5 bases). CDR3 length: 16 amino acids. With 2 bases removed from V and 4 bases from J, the gap between germline ends came to 17 bases. Germline CDR1 is SGHRS and CDR2 is YFSETQ. The CDR3 nucleotides are TGCGCCAGCAGCTTTGTGGGTACTAGGGTGTCAGATACGCAGTATTTT. This sequence encodes CASSFVGTRVSDTQYF.

The chain is built from TRBV5-6 and TRBJ1-2; D call uncertain. This CDR3 contains 17 residues. V gave up 0 bases and J gave up 8 bases, with 23 bases separating them. The germline gives CDR1 SGHDT, CDR2 YYEEEE. CDR3 amino acids: CASSLEELSPRGFGYTF. CDR3 bases: TGTGCCAGCAGCTTGGAAGAGTTATCCCCTCGGGGATTCGGCTACACCTTC. The full variable domain, its missing parts supplied by reference TRBV5-6 and TRBJ1-2, is DAGVTQSPTHLIKTRGQQVTLRCSPKSGHDTVSWYQQALGQGPQFIFQYYEEEERQRGNFPDRFSGHQFPNYSSELNVNALLLGDSALYLCASSLEELSPRGFGYTFGSGTRLTVV.

This chain links TRBV10-3 with TRBJ1-2, with a weak D call TRBD1 (5 bases). This CDR3 contains 16 residues. CDR1 ENHRY and CDR2 SYGVKD come from the germline V gene. V was clipped by 2 bases and J by 4 bases, with 17 bases between them. The CDR3 protein is CAISEIQQEPSYGYTF. CDR3 bases: TGTGCCATCAGTGAGATCCAACAGGAGCCTAGCTATGGCTACACCTTC.

V is TRBV5-1 and J is TRBJ2-5; possible D gene TRBD1, 5 bases. Trimming left V 5 bases short and J 11 bases short, with 16 bases between. The V gene's germline CDR1 is SGHRS and CDR2 YFSETQ. This CDR3 has 12 amino acids. The CDR3 sequence: CASSTDINEQYF. The CDR3 nucleotides are TGCGCCAGCAGTACGGACATAAATGAGCAGTACTTC.

J is TRBJ2-7 and V is TRBV15, with TRBD1 identical over 7 bases. This CDR3 region has 14 residues. Trimming at V came to 4 bases and at J to 2 bases, leaving 5 bases not matched to a gene. Germline CDR1 LNHNV, CDR2 YYDKDF (reference sequence). Here the CDR3 reads CATSTGTVTYEQYF. CDR3 sequence (DNA): TGTGCCACCAGCACCGGGACAGTTACCTACGAGCAGTACTTC.

This clonotype is a singleton in its sample. This chain uses TRBV7-2 with TRBJ2-1; weak D call: TRBD2 (6 bases). Trimming removed 2 bases from V and 7 bases from J, with 21 bases in between. The germline V gene encodes CDR1 SGHTA and CDR2 FQGNSA. The CDR3 totals 17 residues. CDR3 sequence: CASSLSVGRGGRNEQFF. The CDR3 bases are TGTGCCAGCAGCTTATCGGTAGGGCGGGGTGGGAGGAATGAGCAGTTCTTC.

This clonotype was recorded a few times. This chain links TRBV5-1 with TRBJ1-1; 9 bases line up with TRBD1. CDR1 is SGHRS and CDR2 is YFSETQ in the germline V gene. Losses at the gene ends were 5 bases for V and 4 bases for J; bases not matched to a gene: 6. The CDR3 length is 14 residues. CDR3 protein: CASSQQGAGTEAFF. The CDR3, as DNA: TGCGCCAGCAGTCAACAGGGGGCCGGCACTGAAGCTTTCTTT.

The J gene is TRBJ2-1, the V gene TRBV12-3 or TRBV12-4, with D hard to call. V lost 5 bases and J 5 bases, leaving 10 bases between the germline ends. CDR3 size: 13 residues. DNA for the CDR3: TGTGCCAGCAGTAACCCGAATCACAATGAGCAGTTCTTC. Translated, it gives CASSNPNHNEQFF.

The chain employs TRBV5-1 and TRBJ1-5; weak D call: TRBD1 (6 bases). Germline-derived CDR1 and CDR2 are SGHRS and YFSETQ. The CDR3 contains 15 residues. Trimming pared 0 bases from V and 3 bases from J, leaving 10 bases between. In nucleotides, the CDR3 is TGCGCCAGCAGCTTGGGCACAGGGAACAATCAGCCCCAGCATTTT. Amino acid sequence: CASSLGTGNNQPQHF.

V usage is TRBV5-6 and J usage is TRBJ2-7; D call uncertain. CDR1 is SGHDT and CDR2 is YYEEEE in the germline V gene. Trimming shortened V by 4 bases and J by 6 bases, and 20 bases separated the two germline ends. The CDR3 has 15 amino acids. The CDR3 DNA reads as TGTGCCAGCAGCCCCGTCTTATCGGCCCTCCGCGAGCAGTACTTC. Translated: CASSPVLSALREQYF. The whole variable domain, remainder taken from reference TRBV5-6 and TRBJ2-7, is DAGVTQSPTHLIKTRGQQVTLRCSPKSGHDTVSWYQQALGQGPQFIFQYYEEEERQRGNFPDRFSGHQFPNYSSELNVNALLLGDSALYLCASSPVLSALREQYFGPGTRLTVT.

This clonotype was detected a few times. The V gene is TRBV11-2, the J gene TRBJ2-5, with 9 nucleotides matching TRBD1. V lost 5 bases, J lost 5 bases, and 9 bases stayed unmatched. Germline V gives CDR1 SGHAT, CDR2 FQNNGV. This CDR3 is 15 amino acids long. The CDR3 spells CASSVPTGGMETQYF. CDR3 coding DNA: TGTGCCAGCAGCGTTCCGACAGGGGGTATGGAGACCCAGTACTTC.

The J gene is TRBJ1-1, the V gene TRBV9; a possible D gene is TRBD1 (6 bases). Trimming shortened V by 0 bases and J by 4 bases, and 13 bases separated the two germline ends. Germline values: CDR1 SGDLS, CDR2 YYNGEE. This CDR3 is 15 amino acids long. The CDR3 DNA follows: TGTGCCAGCAGCGTAGAGCCGGGGGGCCCCACTGAAGCTTTCTTT. It specifies CASSVEPGGPTEAFF.

The chain uses TRBV3-1 and TRBJ2-7, with 9 bases fitting TRBD1. The CDR3 spans 14 residues. Germline CDR1 is LGHDT and CDR2 is YNNKEL (reference sequence). The V segment lost 4 bases and the J segment 6 bases; nucleotides outside the gene matches: 7. This CDR3 is CASSPMTGGTEQYF. The CDR3 DNA follows: TGTGCCAGCAGCCCGATGACAGGGGGGACCGAGCAGTACTTC.

In this sample, this clonotype turned up a few times. The junction does not match germline at one end; this may be a read error. V and J are TRBV5-4 and TRBJ2-1; D possibly corresponds to TRBD2 (5 bases). CDR3 length: 18 amino acids. CDR1 is SGHNT, CDR2 YYREEE, per germline (reference sequence). The CDR3 is CASSLGNTPLRVHNEQFF. The CDR3 DNA reads as TGTGCCAGCAGTTTGGGGAATACGCCTCTGCGGGTTCACAATGAGCAGTTCTTC.

This chain links TRBV28 with TRBJ2-4, with 9 bases aligning to TRBD1. Germline V gives CDR1 MDHEN, CDR2 SYDVKM. V trimming: 5 bases; J trimming: 4 bases; junction bases outside the gene matches: 9. The CDR3 covers 16 residues. The CDR3 loop reads CASSASGGTGKNIQYF. CDR3 bases: TGTGCCAGCAGTGCCTCTGGGGGGACAGGGAAAAACATTCAGTACTTC.

This chain links TRBV9 with TRBJ1-6; D unclear. The germline CDR1 and CDR2 sequences are SGDLS and YYNGEE. CDR3 length: 14 amino acids. Deletions cut 5 bases from V and 7 bases from J, with 13 bases between. Here the CDR3 DNA reads TGTGCCAGCAGAGTACGTGGCTTCAATTCACCCCTCCACTTT. Its protein is CASRVRGFNSPLHF.